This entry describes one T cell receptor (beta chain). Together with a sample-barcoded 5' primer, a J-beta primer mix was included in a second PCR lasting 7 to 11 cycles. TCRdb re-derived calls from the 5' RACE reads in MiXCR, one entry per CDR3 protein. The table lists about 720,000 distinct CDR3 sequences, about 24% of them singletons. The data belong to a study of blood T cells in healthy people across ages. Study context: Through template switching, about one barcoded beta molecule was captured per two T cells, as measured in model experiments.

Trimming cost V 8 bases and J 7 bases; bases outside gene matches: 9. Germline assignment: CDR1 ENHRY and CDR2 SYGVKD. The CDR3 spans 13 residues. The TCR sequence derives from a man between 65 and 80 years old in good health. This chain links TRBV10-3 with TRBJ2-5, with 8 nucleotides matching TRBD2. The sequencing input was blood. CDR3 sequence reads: CAIVAGGTGTQYF. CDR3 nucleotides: TGTGCCATCGTTGCGGGAGGCACGGGGACCCAGTACTTC.